This T cell receptor (beta chain) was identified in a study of OX40 agonist ivuxolimab in advanced cancers. Looking at the study overall: Age averaged around 59 years (range roughly 23 to 85), and roughly 82% were male.

Patients were ineligible given autoimmune disease history or systemic immunosuppression. The CDR3 is 13 amino acids. Germline lookup yields CDR1 SGDLS and CDR2 YYNGEE. Trimming pared 4 bases from V and 0 bases from J, leaving 6 bases between. The repertoire was sequenced with immunoSEQ multiplex PCR; TCRdb's copy has only in-frame clones and lacks some. The table includes tens of thousands of clones, 65% to 90% detected once. Study observations and caveats: The CD4+ and CD8+ T cells in the blood had expanded clonally by week 6 at 0.1 to 3.0 mg/kg. The mean number of expanded clones was higher in CD8+ T cells than in CD4+.

A note on this clone: The antigen remains undetermined.

This chain joins TRBV9 and TRBJ2-3; D is uncertain. Sample: CD4+ or CD8+ T cells sorted from blood, taken in a trial of the OX40 agonist ivuxolimab. This TCR was sampled from an adult with an advanced solid tumor such as melanoma, head and neck, liver or kidney cancer. CDR3 sequence (DNA): TGTGCCAGCAGCCATGCTAGCACAGATACGCAGTATTTT. Translated, it gives CASSHASTDTQYF.